This T cell receptor (beta chain) was recovered during a study of human CD8 memory T cell subsets. Germline V gives CDR1 SGHVS, CDR2 FQNEAQ. This CDR3 is 15 amino acids long. UMI-labeled 5' RACE yielded the TCR beta libraries. As handled by the study authors: Functional CDR3 beta clonotype counts ranged from about 3,000 to 20,000 in each TCR beta library. Reanalyzing the 5' RACE reads, TCRdb keeps one entry per CDR3 protein, without DNA. For this entry, the V and J calls and clone size follow TCRdb and not the study's own pipeline. Its clone listing holds about 20,000 distinct CDR3 sequences. The TCR originated in a human donor in good health. The rearrangement joins TRBV7-8 to TRBJ2-3; TCRdb's D gene call, TRBD1, goes unchecked for lack of DNA. The sequencing sample was made of CD8+ T cells from PBMCs. CDR3 sequence reads: CASSLAGTKGDTQYF.